This TCR beta chain is drawn from a study of identical twins. This clonotype was counted between two and nine times. Its antigen is currently unknown. General study findings and limits: The more abundant beta clonotypes in cord blood had fewer insertions, and memory repertoires did not show this. The models gave estimates that fell short of the out-of-frame TCR alpha sharing seen in monozygotic twins.

CDR3 length: 14 residues. V was pared by 2 bases and J by 7 bases, with 12 bases between. Germline V gives CDR1 LGHDT, CDR2 YNNKEL (reference sequence). One entry per CDR3 protein results from TCRdb running MiXCR on the 5' RACE reads. The sample has approximately 350,000 distinct CDR3 sequences; more than 9% are singletons. This sample was shared with a second study, whose subject was yellow fever vaccine responses in identical twins.

The receptor was derived from a woman aged 18-29 years in good health. The chain is built from TRBV3-1 and TRBJ1-5; D may be TRBD1 (5 bases). Sequenced sample: CD8+ T cells sorted from blood. The chain's CDR3 is CASSQKRGEQPQHF. The CDR3 coding sequence is TGTGCCAGCAGCCAAAAAAGGGGCGAGCAGCCCCAGCATTTT.